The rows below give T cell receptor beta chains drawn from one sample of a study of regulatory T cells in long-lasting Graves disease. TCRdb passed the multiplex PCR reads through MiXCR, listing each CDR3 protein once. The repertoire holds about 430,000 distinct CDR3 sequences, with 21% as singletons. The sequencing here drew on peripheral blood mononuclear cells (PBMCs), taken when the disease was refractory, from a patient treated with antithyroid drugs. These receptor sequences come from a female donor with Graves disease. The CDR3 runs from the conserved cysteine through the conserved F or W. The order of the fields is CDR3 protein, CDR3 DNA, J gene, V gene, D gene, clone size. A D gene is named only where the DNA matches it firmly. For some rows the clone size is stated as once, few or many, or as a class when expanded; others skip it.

CASSLEGQRMKTQYF	TGCGCCAGCAGCTTGGAAGGTCAAAGGATGAAGACCCAGTACTTC	TRBJ2-5	TRBV5-1	-	-
CSVAFRTDEQYF	TGCAGCGTTGCATTTCGGACAGACGAGCAGTACTTC	TRBJ2-7	TRBV29-1	-	many
CATGTSLNTEAFF	TGTGCCACGGGGACATCCTTGAACACTGAAGCTTTCTTT	TRBJ1-1	TRBV27	-	few
CASSPGPGGYEQYF	TGTGCCAGCAGTCCGGGGCCAGGAGGTTACGAGCAGTACTTC	TRBJ2-7	TRBV27	-	few
CASNLGGREWAQHF	TGTGCCAGTAATCTAGGCGGAAGAGAGTGGGCCCAGCATTTT	TRBJ1-5	TRBV19	-	-
CASSSGILTGELFF	TGTGCCAGCAGCTCCGGGATACTAACCGGGGAGCTGTTTTTT	TRBJ2-2	TRBV12-3/TRBV12-4	-	many
CASSLTGPNQPQHF	TGTGCCAGCAGTTTGACAGGGCCCAATCAGCCCCAGCATTTT	TRBJ1-5	TRBV28	TRBD1	many
CASINAGEYEQYF	TGTGCCAGCATTAACGCGGGGGAATACGAGCAGTACTTC	TRBJ2-7	TRBV28	TRBD2	few
CATSSHHGDRTPQGYEQYF	TGTGCCACCAGCTCTCATCACGGGGACAGGACTCCGCAAGGGTACGAGCAGTACTTC	TRBJ2-7	TRBV15	TRBD1	many
CASSLDTYALGLEQYF	TGCGCCAGCAGCTTGGATACTTATGCGTTGGGTCTAGAGCAGTACTTC	TRBJ2-7	TRBV5-1	-	few
CASSTERGSNTGELFF	TGTGCCAGTAGTACGGAGAGAGGTTCGAACACCGGGGAGCTGTTTTTT	TRBJ2-2	TRBV19	-	-
CASSPIPGGTSTDTQYF	TGTGCCAGCAGCCCAATCCCCGGAGGCACTAGCACAGATACGCAGTATTTT	TRBJ2-3	TRBV7-2	-	-
CSARRAGFEQYF	TGCAGTGCTAGGAGGGCAGGGTTCGAGCAGTACTTC	TRBJ2-7	TRBV20-1	-	few
CASSLASTGELYGYTF	TGTGCCAGCAGTTTGGCGTCTACAGGGGAACTCTATGGCTACACCTTC	TRBJ1-2	TRBV28	TRBD1	many
CASSLDDNEQFF	TGTGCCAGCAGCTTAGACGACAATGAGCAGTTCTTC	TRBJ2-1	TRBV11-1	-	few
CASSQDGKLTYERYF	TGTGCCAGCAGCCAAGATGGGAAGTTAACCTACGAGCGGTACTTC	TRBJ2-7	TRBV14	-	-
CASSYPLVGQETQYF	TGTGCCAGCAGTTACCCCCTCGTGGGGCAAGAGACCCAGTACTTC	TRBJ2-5	TRBV6-5	-	many
CATSFRQSNNEKLFF	TGTGCCACCAGCTTCCGACAGTCTAATAATGAAAAACTGTTTTTT	TRBJ1-4	TRBV15	-	few
CASRLHGLQGNTGELFF	TGTGCCAGCAGACTACATGGACTACAGGGAAACACCGGGGAGCTGTTTTTT	TRBJ2-2	TRBV12-3/TRBV12-4	-	many
CASSKDRGGSPLHF	TGTGCCAGCAGTAAGGACAGGGGCGGATCACCCCTCCACTTT	TRBJ1-6	TRBV9	TRBD1	-
CASSPLARQGTYEQYF	TGTGCCAGCAGCCCTCTGGCCCGGCAGGGGACCTACGAGCAGTACTTC	TRBJ2-7	TRBV11-2	-	many
CASSLGTGLTYEQYF	TGTGCCAGCAGTTTGGGGACAGGGCTGACCTACGAGCAGTACTTC	TRBJ2-7	TRBV28	TRBD1	-
CSVGTSGLTGELFF	TGCAGCGTTGGGACTAGCGGACTCACCGGGGAGCTGTTTTTT	TRBJ2-2	TRBV29-1	TRBD2	-
CASSLASGTAGREQYF	TGCGCCAGCAGCTTGGCGTCGGGAACAGCAGGGAGGGAGCAGTACTTC	TRBJ2-7	TRBV5-1	-	many
CSVDGLPGQPQHF	TGCAGCGTTGATGGCCTACCAGGGCAGCCCCAGCATTTT	TRBJ1-5	TRBV29-1	-	many
CASRQRETQYF	TGTGCCAGTAGGCAACGAGAGACCCAGTACTTC	TRBJ2-5	TRBV19	-	once
CASSQGQGPNEQYF	TGTGCCAGCAGCCAAGGGCAGGGTCCCAACGAGCAGTACTTC	TRBJ2-7	TRBV4-2	-	few
CASSEPGSTEAFF	TGTGCCAGCAGTGAACCGGGTAGCACTGAAGCTTTCTTT	TRBJ1-1	TRBV25-1	-	many
CASFRGGQSNQPQHF	TGTGCCAGCTTCCGAGGGGGTCAAAGCAATCAGCCCCAGCATTTT	TRBJ1-5	TRBV28	-	many
CATSPKGHEQYF	TGTGCCACCAGCCCTAAAGGGCACGAGCAGTACTTC	TRBJ2-7	TRBV15	-	many
CASSESGDSGGYTF	TGCGCCAGCAGTGAAAGCGGGGACAGTGGTGGCTACACCTTC	TRBJ1-2	TRBV5-1	TRBD1	many
CSAISSGIGNEQYF	TGCAGTGCTATATCTAGCGGGATCGGCAATGAGCAGTACTTC	TRBJ2-7	TRBV20-1	TRBD2	-
CASSLYTRTPWGYEQYF	TGTGCCAGCAGCTTATATACCCGGACTCCCTGGGGCTACGAGCAGTACTTC	TRBJ2-7	TRBV7-7	-	few
CASSLAGGNTEAFF	TGTGCCAGCAGCTTAGCGGGAGGGAACACTGAAGCTTTCTTT	TRBJ1-1	TRBV7-9	-	many
CASSWGGGTYEQYF	TGTGCCAGCAGCTGGGGAGGTGGGACCTACGAGCAGTACTTC	TRBJ2-7	TRBV11-2	-	many
CSASKDRGYEQYF	TGCAGTGCTAGTAAGGACAGGGGATACGAGCAGTACTTC	TRBJ2-7	TRBV20-1	TRBD1	-
CASSRAGPLFSNYGYTF	TGTGCCAGCAGCCGGGCGGGCCCCTTGTTTTCAAACTATGGCTACACCTTC	TRBJ1-2	TRBV12-3/TRBV12-4	-	few
CASSLSDSGNTICF	TGTGCCAGCAGTTTGAGCGACTCTGGAAACACCATATGTTTT	TRBJ1-3	TRBV28	-	-
CASSYSASLSGQFF	TGTGCCAGCAGTTACTCGGCTAGCCTCTCCGGGCAGTTCTTC	TRBJ2-1	TRBV6-2/TRBV6-3	-	-
CASSRAGGDQETQYF	TGTGCCAGCAGCCGAGCGGGAGGGGACCAAGAGACCCAGTACTTC	TRBJ2-5	TRBV28	TRBD2	-
CASSQSVYEQYF	TGTGCCAGCAGTCAATCAGTGTACGAGCAGTACTTC	TRBJ2-7	TRBV28	-	many
CATLGDEQYF	TGTGCCACCCTGGGGGACGAGCAGTACTTC	TRBJ2-7	TRBV27	-	-
CASSYGRAAETQYF	TGTGCCAGCAGTTACGGGAGGGCCGCAGAGACCCAGTACTTC	TRBJ2-5	TRBV27	TRBD2	few
CSAAYLATNEKLFF	TGCAGCGCAGCATATCTGGCAACTAATGAAAAACTGTTTTTT	TRBJ1-4	TRBV29-1	-	many
CASSWIRDSDLFF	TGTGCCAGCAGCTGGATCCGGGACTCCGATCTGTTTTTT	TRBJ2-2	TRBV7-9	-	-
CASSSNGEEGYTF	TGCGCCAGCAGCTCCAATGGGGAGGAAGGCTACACCTTC	TRBJ1-2	TRBV5-1	-	-
CSVEREGRDEQYF	TGCAGCGTTGAACGGGAGGGCCGTGACGAGCAGTACTTC	TRBJ2-7	TRBV29-1	TRBD2	many
CASSFRSEQFF	TGTGCCAGCAGTTTTCGGAGTGAGCAGTTCTTC	TRBJ2-1	TRBV28	-	once
CASSRGQNNYGYAF	TGTGCCAGCAGCAGGGGACAGAATAACTATGGCTACGCCTTC	TRBJ1-2	TRBV7-9	TRBD1	-
CASSNSGVKEEQYF	TGTGCCAGCAGCAATTCGGGGGTAAAAGAGGAGCAGTACTTC	TRBJ2-7	TRBV5-4	-	-
CASIFRDRPYEQYF	TGTGCCAGCATCTTTAGGGATCGACCCTACGAGCAGTACTTC	TRBJ2-7	TRBV28	-	many
CAYSIRPGLLNQPQHF	TGTGCCTACAGCATACGACCGGGACTCCTTAATCAGCCCCAGCATTTT	TRBJ1-5	TRBV6-1	-	many
CSAKDGLNEKLFF	TGCAGTGCTAAGGACGGCCTTAATGAAAAACTGTTTTTT	TRBJ1-4	TRBV20-1	-	few
CASIPLGQVNTEAFF	TGTGCCAGCATCCCATTGGGACAAGTCAACACTGAAGCTTTCTTT	TRBJ1-1	TRBV6-1	-	-
CASGAGGRYEQYF	TGTGCCAGCGGGGCGGGAGGGCGCTACGAGCAGTACTTC	TRBJ2-7	TRBV28	TRBD2	-
CASSQRRSPEAFF	TGTGCCAGCAGCCAAAGAAGGTCGCCTGAAGCTTTCTTT	TRBJ1-1	TRBV3-1	-	many
CASRTAGGGNTEAFF	TGTGCCAGCAGAACAGCAGGGGGAGGGAACACTGAAGCTTTCTTT	TRBJ1-1	TRBV6-1	TRBD1	many
CASSVGTGEGQPQHF	TGTGCCAGCAGCGTAGGTACAGGCGAAGGTCAGCCCCAGCATTTT	TRBJ1-5	TRBV9	-	-
CASSEARGAGVFNTGELFF	TGTGCCAGCAGTGAAGCTCGAGGGGCGGGTGTATTTAACACCGGGGAGCTGTTTTTT	TRBJ2-2	TRBV6-2/TRBV6-3	-	-
CASSQWRSGANVLTF	TGCGCCAGCAGCCAGTGGCGGTCTGGGGCCAACGTCCTGACTTTC	TRBJ2-6	TRBV5-1	-	once